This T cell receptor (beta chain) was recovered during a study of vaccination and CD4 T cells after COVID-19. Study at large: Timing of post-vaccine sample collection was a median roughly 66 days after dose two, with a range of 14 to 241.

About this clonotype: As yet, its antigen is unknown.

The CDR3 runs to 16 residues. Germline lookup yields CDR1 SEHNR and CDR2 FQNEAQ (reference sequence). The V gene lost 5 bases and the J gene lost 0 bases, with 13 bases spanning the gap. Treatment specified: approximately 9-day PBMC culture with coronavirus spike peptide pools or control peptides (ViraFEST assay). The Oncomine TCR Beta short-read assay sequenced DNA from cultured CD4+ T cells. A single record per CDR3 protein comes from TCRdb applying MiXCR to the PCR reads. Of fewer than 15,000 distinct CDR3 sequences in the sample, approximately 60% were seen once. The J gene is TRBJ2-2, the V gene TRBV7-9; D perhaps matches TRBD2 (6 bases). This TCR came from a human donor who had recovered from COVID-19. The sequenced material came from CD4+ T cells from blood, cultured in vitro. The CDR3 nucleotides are TGTGCCAGCAGCCATTCTAGCGCGGCGAACACCGGGGAGCTGTTTTTT. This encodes CASSHSSAANTGELFF.